A single sample is the source of the 20 T cell receptor beta chains below, sequenced in a study of T cells in Graves' hyperthyroidism and ophthalmopathy. The source material, RNA transcripts, was used to amplify TCR beta CDR3 regions. HTBI primers drove first-round RT-PCR of the TCR CDR3. One entry per CDR3 protein results from TCRdb running MiXCR on the multiplex PCR reads. The repertoire holds around 520,000 distinct CDR3 sequences, with around a quarter as singletons. Input material: blood. These TCRs come from a woman aged 25 to 39 with Graves' ophthalmopathy.

This clonotype has more than one count but fewer than ten. J is TRBJ1-1 and V is TRBV19; unclear D gene. This CDR3 is built from 15 residues. V dropped 7 bases and J dropped 3 bases, with 18 bases sitting between them. Germline CDR1 is LNHDA and CDR2 is SQIVND (reference sequence). The CDR3 spells CASTLFGVGHTEAFF. As DNA, the CDR3 is TGTGCCAGTACCCTTTTCGGGGTCGGCCACACTGAAGCTTTCTTT.

This clonotype occurred many times. The V gene is TRBV6-2 or TRBV6-3, the J gene TRBJ2-7; D unresolved. V was cut by 6 bases and J by 1 base, with 13 bases left in between. Germline V lookup: CDR1 MNHEY, CDR2 SVGEGT. The CDR3 has 14 residues. The CDR3 loop is CASRDQDVSYEQYF. Written as DNA, the CDR3 is TGTGCCAGCAGAGATCAGGATGTTTCCTACGAGCAGTACTTC.

This clonotype occurred many times. This chain connects TRBV11-2 to TRBJ2-5; 11 nucleotides align to TRBD2. The CDR3 spans 17 residues. Germline V CDR1 and CDR2: SGHAT, FQNNGV. After removal of 5 bases from V and 4 bases from J, the junction contained 12 bases not matched to a gene. CDR3 sequence (DNA): TGTGCCAGCAGCGCCCTAGGACTAGCGGGTCCTGCAGAGACCCAGTACTTC. It is translated as CASSALGLAGPAETQYF.

V is TRBV24-1 and J is TRBJ1-5; TRBD1 matches at 7 bases. The germline gives CDR1 KGHDR, CDR2 SFDVKD. The CDR3 is made up of 19 amino acids. Germline trimming cut 10 bases from V and 4 bases from J; bases unmatched to any gene: 24. The DNA for the CDR3 is TGTGCCACTCCGCCGTGGGGACTTGACAGGGACTATTCAAATCAGCCCCAGCATTTT. This translates into CATPPWGLDRDYSNQPQHF.

This chain uses TRBV2 with TRBJ2-2, with D unclear. The CDR3 has 13 amino acids. V was pared by 1 base and J by 6 bases, with 6 bases between. Germline assignment: CDR1 SNHLY and CDR2 FYNNEI. The CDR3 nucleotides read TGTGCCAGCAGTGAAGACCCGCCCGGGGAGCTGTTTTTT. Translating gives CASSEDPPGELFF.

This clonotype has ten or more counts. The V gene is TRBV10-3, the J gene TRBJ1-2; no reliable D call. Germline assignment: CDR1 ENHRY and CDR2 SYGVKD. Trimming shortened V by 5 bases and J by 0 bases, and 7 bases separated the two germline ends. This CDR3 has 13 amino acids. In nucleotides, the CDR3 is TGTGCCATCAGTTCCGGGACTAACTATGGCTACACCTTC. Protein product: CAISSGTNYGYTF.

This clonotype was seen a handful of times. This chain joins TRBV5-1 and TRBJ1-1, with D unclear. This CDR3 comprises 14 residues. Trimming stripped 0 bases from V and 1 base from J, with 7 bases between. Per germline, CDR1 SGHRS and CDR2 YFSETQ. The CDR3 DNA sequence: TGCGCCAGCAGCTTGGGGAGTGCGAACACTGAAGCTTTCTTT. Protein product: CASSLGSANTEAFF.

This clonotype was recorded at least ten times. This chain connects TRBV7-2 to TRBJ2-5; D might be TRBD1 or TRBD2, each matching 6 bases. There are 16 residues in the CDR3. Deletions cut 1 base from V and 4 bases from J, with 16 bases between. Germline CDR1 reads SGHTA; CDR2 reads FQGNSA. DNA of the CDR3: TGTGCCAGCAGCTTAGTGTGGGGGGCCCAGGGAGAGACCCAGTACTTC. Translated, it gives CASSLVWGAQGETQYF.

This clonotype was seen repeatedly, ten times or more. V is TRBV2 and J is TRBJ2-7; D tentatively fits TRBD1 or TRBD2 (5 bases each). The CDR3 has 14 residues. Trimming pared 2 bases from V and 2 bases from J, leaving 10 bases between. The germline CDR1 and CDR2 sequences are SNHLY and FYNNEI. CDR3 loop: CASSELPGPYEQYF. The CDR3 nucleotides are TGTGCCAGCAGTGAACTCCCGGGACCCTACGAGCAGTACTTC.

This clonotype showed up many times. The chain couples TRBV5-5 to TRBJ1-1; D gene ambiguous. Between the trimmed V and J ends, which lost 3 bases and 1 base, there was a span of 13 bases. The CDR3 totals 15 residues. The germline gives CDR1 SGHKS, CDR2 YYEKEE (reference sequence). The CDR3 loop is CASSSPPIGNTEAFF. CDR3 nucleotide sequence: TGTGCCAGCAGCTCCCCACCGATCGGGAACACTGAAGCTTTCTTT.

This chain uses TRBV6-1 with TRBJ2-2; D not certain. This CDR3 spans 13 amino acids. CDR1 and CDR2 from the germline V gene are MNHNS and SASEGT. V lost 6 bases, J lost 0 bases, and 5 bases lay in between. The CDR3 loop is CASRRSNTGELFF. CDR3 in DNA: TGTGCCAGCAGACGATCGAACACCGGGGAGCTGTTTTTT.

The gene calls are TRBV19 and TRBJ1-1; no clear D. The CDR3 is 11 residues long. Germline lookup yields CDR1 LNHDA and CDR2 SQIVND (reference sequence). V shed 5 bases and J shed 11 bases, with 12 bases lying between them. CDR3 coding DNA: TGTGCCAGTAGTCCGGGTCATGAGGCTTTCTTT. Translated, it gives CASSPGHEAFF.

This clonotype was seen ten or more times. This sequence joins TRBV29-1 and TRBJ1-2, with D maybe TRBD1 (5 bases). The V and J ends lost 3 bases and 4 bases respectively, with 12 bases between them. The CDR3 has 13 amino acids. The germline CDR1 and CDR2 sequences are SQVTM and ANQGSEA. This CDR3 is CSVDPRQGYGYTF. The CDR3 DNA reads as TGCAGCGTTGATCCCCGTCAGGGCTATGGCTACACCTTC.

There are many counts of this clonotype. The rearrangement uses TRBV3-1 and TRBJ1-1, with TRBD1 matching 9 bases. The junction had 8 bases not matched to a gene; V was cut back by 8 bases and J by 7 bases. The CDR3 is 13 amino acids. Germline lookup yields CDR1 LGHDT and CDR2 YNNKEL (reference sequence). DNA for the CDR3: TGTGCCAGCGCACGACAGGGGGTGGTTGAAGCTTTCTTT. Its translation is CASARQGVVEAFF.

The J gene is TRBJ2-7, the V gene TRBV7-8; D may be TRBD1 (6 bases). Germline CDR1 and CDR2: SGHVS and FQNEAQ. The CDR3 spans 18 residues. V lost 4 bases, J lost 3 bases, and 25 bases lay in between. CDR3 DNA sequence: TGTGCCAGCAGCTCCCAGACAGGACACGGGGTCCTTGACTACGAGCAGTACTTC. Its translation: CASSSQTGHGVLDYEQYF.

This clonotype was recorded many times. The chain combines TRBV29-1 with TRBJ1-3; TRBD1 is a possible D gene (5 bases). V was pared by 8 bases and J by 4 bases, with 9 bases between. Germline V lookup: CDR1 SQVTM, CDR2 ANQGSEA. CDR3 length equals 11 residues. The CDR3 bases are TGCAGCTTGAGGACAGGAAACACCATATATTTT. This gives the protein CSLRTGNTIYF.

The J gene is TRBJ1-1, the V gene TRBV19; D is ambiguous. Germline lookup yields CDR1 LNHDA and CDR2 SQIVND (reference sequence). This CDR3 spans 12 amino acids. Deletions cut 1 base from V and 7 bases from J, with 7 bases between. The CDR3 spells CASSIGGSEAFF. The CDR3 DNA reads as TGTGCCAGTAGTATAGGAGGGAGTGAAGCTTTCTTT.

The CDR3 DNA reads TGTGCCAGCAGCTTAGCGCGGGGGGGAGTCAGCGAGCAGTACTTC. As protein: CASSLARGGVSEQYF. The chain is built from TRBV7-2 and TRBJ2-7; 9 bases map to TRBD2. The germline CDR1 and CDR2 sequences are SGHTA and FQGNSA. CDR3 length: 15 residues. After removal of 0 bases from V and 6 bases from J, the junction contained 6 bases not matched to a gene.

This chain uses TRBV19 with TRBJ1-2, with D perhaps matching TRBD1 (6 bases). The CDR3 consists of 14 residues. In germline, CDR1 is LNHDA, CDR2 SQIVND (reference sequence). Trimming pared 5 bases from V and 4 bases from J, leaving 14 bases between. CDR3: CASSPQGYSYGYTF. CDR3 sequence (DNA): TGTGCCAGTAGTCCACAGGGATACAGCTATGGCTACACCTTC. Full variable domain (outside the CDR3, taken from reference TRBV19 and TRBJ1-2): DGGITQSPKYLFRKEGQNVTLSCEQNLNHDAMYWYRQDPGQGLRLIYYSQIVNDFQKGDIAEGYSVSREKKESFPLTVTSAQKNPTAFYLCASSPQGYSYGYTFGSGTRLTVV.

This clonotype has a handful of counts. The chain has TRBV21-1 and TRBJ1-1; TRBD1 is the table's D call, not checked against the DNA. TRBV21-1 is noted as a pseudogene. CDR3 length: 18 amino acids. CDR3 DNA: TGTGCCAGCAGCGTAGCTCGGTCGGGACATCCTACCCTCACTGAAGCTTTCTTT. Translated: CASSVARSGHPTLTEAFF.